These 30 T cell receptor beta chains originate from one sample sequenced in a study of cytotoxic CD8 clonotypes in ibrutinib-treated CLL. The protocol was immunoSEQ multiplex PCR, while the TCRdb copy is restricted to in-frame clones and leaves out a portion. The top ten clones hold around 9.1% of a sample with about 40,000 clones, less than 85% of them seen once. Here the sequenced sample was PBMCs, taken at disease progression, from a patient treated with ibrutinib. The receptors here all came from a human donor with chronic lymphocytic leukemia.

The chain carries TRBV5-1 and TRBJ2-3; D is ambiguous. The CDR3 totals 13 residues. CDR1 is SGHRS, CDR2 YFSETQ, per germline. V shed 3 bases and J shed 6 bases, with 11 bases lying between them. CDR3 region: CASSYLSYDTQYF. The CDR3 DNA is TGCGCCAGCAGCTACCTTAGTTACGATACGCAGTATTTT.

Only one count was recorded for this clone. V gene TRBV27 combines with J gene TRBJ1-4, with D possibly TRBD1 on 6 matching bases. Germline V gene sequence: CDR1 MNHEY, CDR2 SMNVEV (reference sequence). This CDR3 has 14 amino acids. Trimming removed 0 bases at V and 8 bases at J, with 10 bases between. The CDR3 here is CASSLSGGAEKLFF. DNA for the CDR3: TGTGCCAGCAGTTTATCCGGGGGCGCGGAAAAACTGTTTTTT.

The CDR3 nucleotides read TGTGCCAGCACCGGACAGAGCCTCTCTGGGGCCAACGTCCTGACTTTC. Translation gives CASTGQSLSGANVLTF. The chain links TRBV2 to TRBJ2-6; D might be TRBD1 (6 bases). Between the trimmed V and J ends, which lost 7 bases and 0 bases, there was a span of 13 bases. Germline lookup yields CDR1 SNHLY and CDR2 FYNNEI. This CDR3 spans 16 amino acids.

The chain couples TRBV6-5 to TRBJ2-5, with D unresolved. This CDR3 region has 15 residues. Trimming left V 0 bases short and J 4 bases short, with 12 bases between. Germline assignment: CDR1 MNHEY and CDR2 SVGAGI. In DNA form, the CDR3 reads TGTGCCAGCAGTTACTCGAAGTTTTGGCCAGAGACCCAGTACTTC. This sequence encodes CASSYSKFWPETQYF.

V gene TRBV11-2 combines with J gene TRBJ2-6; D ambiguous. Germline lookup yields CDR1 SGHAT and CDR2 FQNNGV. The CDR3 loop spans 14 amino acids. V lost 4 bases and J 1 base, leaving 5 bases between the germline ends. The CDR3 loop is CASSWGSGANVLTF. In DNA, the CDR3 is TGTGCCAGCAGCTGGGGATCTGGGGCCAACGTCCTGACTTTC.

This chain links TRBV5-6 with TRBJ2-1; 8 bases agree with TRBD2. Looked up from germline, CDR1 is SGHDT and CDR2 is YYEEEE. V was clipped by 5 bases and J by 0 bases; unmatched bases: 4. The CDR3 loop spans 15 amino acids. The chain's CDR3 is CASSSTSGSYNEQFF. CDR3 in DNA: TGTGCCAGCAGTTCTACTAGCGGCTCCTACAATGAGCAGTTCTTC.

The chain combines TRBV9 with TRBJ1-2, with 7 bases lining up with TRBD1. V shed 3 bases and J 2 bases; nucleotides not matched to a gene: 7. CDR3 length: 15 residues. Germline values: CDR1 SGDLS, CDR2 YYNGEE. CDR3 in amino acids: CASSALGTVNYGYTF. The CDR3 DNA follows: TGTGCCAGCAGCGCTTTGGGGACAGTGAACTATGGCTACACCTTC.

In DNA form, the CDR3 reads TGTGCCAGCAGGGACATATCGAACACTGAAGCTTTCTTT. This codes for CASRDISNTEAFF. The rearrangement uses TRBV6-1 and TRBJ1-1, with D perhaps TRBD1 (5 bases). V shed 6 bases and J shed 1 base, with 9 bases lying between them. This CDR3 region has 13 residues. Germline lookup yields CDR1 MNHNS and CDR2 SASEGT.

The V and J genes are TRBV11-3 and TRBJ2-3, with 9 bases that match TRBD1. The CDR3 is 16 residues long. The junction had 10 bases not matched to a gene; V was cut back by 4 bases and J by 5 bases. Germline V CDR1 and CDR2: SGHNT, YENEEA. In nucleotides, the CDR3 is TGTGCCAGCAGCTCTGGGGGACAGGGTTTTAAAGATACGCAGTATTTT. Translation: CASSSGGQGFKDTQYF.

The chain combines TRBV30 with TRBJ1-5, with D perhaps matching TRBD1 (6 bases). The germline V gene has CDR1 GTSNPN and CDR2 SVGIG (reference sequence). The CDR3 has 13 amino acids. The ends were cut back, 5 bases at V and 6 bases at J, with 14 bases in the middle. The CDR3 DNA follows: TGTGCCTGGGGGACAACCGGGGGTCAGCCCCAGCATTTT. Translated: CAWGTTGGQPQHF.

This clone was found once. The rearrangement links TRBV4-1 to TRBJ2-7, with TRBD2 identical over 11 bases. J gave up 2 bases and V 4 bases, and 4 bases lay outside the gene matches. The germline CDR1 and CDR2 sequences are MGHRA and YSYEKL. The length of the CDR3 is 15 residues. The chain's CDR3 is CASSPLAGDTYEQYF. The CDR3 DNA follows: TGCGCCAGCAGCCCACTAGCGGGGGACACCTACGAGCAGTACTTC.

The rearrangement uses TRBV18 and TRBJ2-7, with 7 bases identical to TRBD1. The CDR3 is made up of 16 amino acids. J lost 6 bases, V lost 0 bases, and 11 bases had no gene match. The germline CDR1 and CDR2 sequences are KGHSH and LQKENI. The CDR3 nucleotides read TGTGCCAGCTCACCACCCAACAGGGGCGAGGTAGGCGAGCAGTACTTC. Amino acid sequence: CASSPPNRGEVGEQYF.

This clone was detected a few times. The J gene is TRBJ2-2, the V gene TRBV15; D might be TRBD1 (6 bases). V was shortened by 1 base and J by 5 bases, with 23 bases between the two germline ends. CDR1 LNHNV and CDR2 YYDKDF come from the germline V gene (reference sequence). This CDR3 is 19 amino acids long. CDR3 sequence: CATSRGIPGFPRGTGELFF. The CDR3 DNA reads as TGTGCCACCAGCAGAGGGATCCCCGGGTTCCCGAGGGGGACCGGGGAGCTGTTTTTT.

This clone showed up just a few times. The rearrangement uses TRBV28 and TRBJ2-7, with TRBD2 as a possible D gene (6 bases). Germline V gives CDR1 MDHEN, CDR2 SYDVKM. This CDR3 spans 15 amino acids. Trimming stripped 3 bases from V and 2 bases from J, with 14 bases between. This CDR3 is CASSLFAGSAYEQYF. The CDR3 bases are TGTGCCAGCAGTTTGTTCGCGGGGTCCGCCTACGAGCAGTACTTC. Variable domain in full (rest from reference TRBV28 and TRBJ2-7): DVKVTQSSRYLVKRTGEKVFLECVQDMDHENMFWYRQDPGLGLRLIYFSYDVKMKEKGDIPEGYSVSREKKERFSLILESASTNQTSMYLCASSLFAGSAYEQYFGPGTRLTVT.

The CDR3 protein is CASSLELNSPLHF. Here the CDR3 DNA reads TGTGCCAGCAGCTTAGAACTGAATTCACCCCTCCACTTT. J is TRBJ1-6 and V is TRBV7-9; D gene unclear. This CDR3 spans 13 amino acids. With 1 base removed from V and 7 bases from J, the gap between germline ends came to 5 bases. Per the germline V gene, CDR1 is SEHNR and CDR2 is FQNEAQ (reference sequence).

The chain carries TRBV11-2 and TRBJ2-5; 11 bases fit TRBD2. This CDR3 comprises 15 residues. CDR1 SGHAT and CDR2 FQNNGV come from the germline V gene. V shed 5 bases and J 4 bases; nucleotides not matched to a gene: 6. CDR3 protein: CASSTITSGGETQYF. The CDR3 region has the DNA TGTGCCAGCAGCACCATAACTAGCGGGGGAGAGACCCAGTACTTC.

This rearrangement joins TRBV19 to TRBJ2-1, with TRBD2 matching 11 bases. J lost 0 bases, V lost 1 base, and 5 bases had no gene match. The CDR3 is 18 amino acids. Germline V gene data show CDR1 as LNHDA and CDR2 as SQIVND (reference sequence). The CDR3 protein is CASSIGSGRVISYNEQFF. In DNA form, the CDR3 reads TGTGCCAGTAGTATAGGTAGCGGGAGGGTTATCTCCTACAATGAGCAGTTCTTC.

The rearrangement joins TRBV7-8 to TRBJ2-7, with 9 bases identical to TRBD2. This CDR3 is 15 amino acids long. Germline loops: CDR1 SGHVS, CDR2 FQNEAQ. Trimming cost V 5 bases and J 0 bases; bases outside gene matches: 5. The CDR3 reads CASSRLAGHSYEQYF. The CDR3 DNA sequence: TGTGCCAGCAGCAGGCTAGCGGGGCACTCCTACGAGCAGTACTTC. Based on the CDR3 plus reference TRBV7-8 and TRBJ2-7, the full variable domain is GAGVSQSPRYKVAKRGQDVALRCDPISGHVSLFWYQQALGQGPEFLTYFQNEAQLDKSGLPSDRFFAERPEGSVSTLKIQRTQQEDSAVYLCASSRLAGHSYEQYFGPGTRLTVT.

The rearrangement joins TRBV4-1 to TRBJ1-2; unclear D gene. Germline CDR1 and CDR2: MGHRA and YSYEKL. The V end was cut by 4 bases, the J end by 8 bases, with 17 bases between. This CDR3 has 14 amino acids. The chain's CDR3 is CASSPPYKGSGYTF. CDR3 bases: TGCGCCAGCAGCCCACCGTATAAGGGCTCCGGCTACACCTTC.

The chain recombines TRBV27 with TRBJ2-5; weak D call: TRBD2 (6 bases). The CDR3 totals 14 residues. Germline values: CDR1 MNHEY, CDR2 SMNVEV (reference sequence). The ends were cut back, 6 bases at V and 5 bases at J, with 16 bases in the middle. CDR3 in amino acids: CASSSAGPWETQYF. CDR3 nucleotide sequence: TGTGCCAGCAGCTCGGCGGGGCCGTGGGAGACCCAGTACTTC.

This sequence joins TRBV5-1 and TRBJ2-2; TRBD2 agrees at 12 bases. This CDR3 comprises 19 residues. With V trimmed by 2 bases and J by 5 bases, 13 bases remained unmatched. In germline, CDR1 is SGHRS, CDR2 YFSETQ. CDR3 region: CASSFRLAGAVFETGELFF. The CDR3 nucleotides read TGCGCCAGCAGCTTTAGACTAGCGGGAGCGGTATTTGAGACCGGGGAGCTGTTTTTT.

The chain joins TRBV6-4 to TRBJ2-3; TRBD2 matches at 11 bases. This CDR3 contains 15 residues. Germline V gene lookup returns CDR1 MRHNA and CDR2 SNTAGT. J gave up 6 bases and V 0 bases, and 2 bases lay outside the gene matches. The CDR3 is CASSDSTSGSDTQYF. CDR3 in DNA: TGTGCCAGCAGTGACTCAACTAGCGGGAGTGATACGCAGTATTTT.

The gene calls are TRBV2 and TRBJ2-5; D possibly corresponds to TRBD2 (6 bases). CDR1 and CDR2 (germline): SNHLY, FYNNEI. Trimming removed 6 bases at V and 3 bases at J, with 20 bases between. CDR3 length: 16 amino acids. CDR3 loop: CASRGMEGQRKETQYF. CDR3 nucleotide sequence: TGTGCCAGCAGAGGTATGGAGGGCCAGCGGAAAGAGACCCAGTACTTC.

CDR3 DNA: TGTGCCAGCAGCCCCCGGGGGGGGGCGGACGAGCAGTACTTC. Encoded protein: CASSPRGGADEQYF. This chain links TRBV5-4 with TRBJ2-7; 8 positions match TRBD2. This CDR3 has 14 amino acids. J was trimmed by 5 bases and V by 4 bases; bases with no gene match: 8. CDR1 and CDR2 from the germline V gene are SGHNT and YYREEE (reference sequence). Full variable domain (rest looked up from reference TRBV5-4 and TRBJ2-7): ETGVTQSPTHLIKTRGQQVTLRCSSQSGHNTVSWYQQALGQGPQFIFQYYREEENGRGNFPPRFSGLQFPNYSSELNVNALELDDSALYLCASSPRGGADEQYFGPGTRLTVT.

This chain uses TRBV7-9 with TRBJ1-2, with D perhaps matching TRBD1 (5 bases). CDR1 and CDR2 (germline): SEHNR, FQNEAQ (reference sequence). Between the trimmed V and J ends, which lost 10 bases and 5 bases, there was a span of 17 bases. The CDR3 totals 13 residues. The CDR3 region has the DNA TGTGCCACCTTTGAGACAGCCAGATATGGCTACACCTTC. It specifies CATFETARYGYTF.

V and J are TRBV5-1 and TRBJ2-1; D not resolved. This CDR3 is built from 16 residues. Germline values: CDR1 SGHRS, CDR2 YFSETQ. V was clipped by 1 base and J by 2 bases, with 13 bases between them. DNA of the CDR3: TGCGCCAGCAGCTTGAGGGCAGGACCCCCCTACAATGAGCAGTTCTTC. Its protein product is CASSLRAGPPYNEQFF.

CDR3 region: CASSISGAYNEQFF. CDR3 in DNA: TGTGCCAGTAGTATTAGCGGTGCCTACAATGAGCAGTTCTTC. The chain carries TRBV19 and TRBJ2-1; TRBD2 might be the D (6 bases). Germline V gives CDR1 LNHDA, CDR2 SQIVND (reference sequence). The CDR3 covers 14 residues. Trimming left V 3 bases short and J 2 bases short, with 8 bases between. Together with reference TRBV19 and TRBJ2-1, the CDR3 gives the full variable domain: DGGITQSPKYLFRKEGQNVTLSCEQNLNHDAMYWYRQDPGQGLRLIYYSQIVNDFQKGDIAEGYSVSREKKESFPLTVTSAQKNPTAFYLCASSISGAYNEQFFGPGTRLTVL.

The rearrangement uses TRBV6-5 and TRBJ2-5; TRBD1 matches 7 bases. The ends lost 5 bases at V and 3 bases at J; junction bases unmatched: 9. This CDR3 is built from 15 residues. In germline, CDR1 is MNHEY, CDR2 SVGAGI. The CDR3 reads CASSGPGQTEETQYF. For the CDR3, the DNA is TGTGCCAGCAGTGGACCGGGACAGACCGAAGAGACCCAGTACTTC.

This clone was seen a single time. The V and J genes are TRBV25-1 and TRBJ1-6; D is unclear. The CDR3 has 14 amino acids. Trimming pared 7 bases from V and 5 bases from J, leaving 12 bases between. Germline CDR1 is MGHDK and CDR2 is SYGVNS. Written as DNA, the CDR3 is TGTGCCAGCACCCTGGGTCAAAATAATTCACCCCTCCACTTT. It is translated as CASTLGQNNSPLHF.

This clone was detected only once. This chain connects TRBV5-6 to TRBJ2-1, with 8 bases identical to TRBD2. CDR3 size: 17 residues. Germline CDR1 is SGHDT and CDR2 is YYEEEE. V was pared by 10 bases and J by 0 bases, with 15 bases of the junction left unmatched. The CDR3 region is CARILAGGRPSYNEQFF. CDR3 sequence (DNA): TGTGCCCGTATTTTGGCGGGGGGCCGACCCTCCTACAATGAGCAGTTCTTC.